Following are 27 T cell receptor beta chains from one sample sequenced in a study of T-cell reconstitution after alpha-beta-depleted transplantation in children. Unique molecular identifiers were used to barcode this TCRbeta library. MiXCR was run by TCRdb on the PCR reads, yielding one entry per CDR3 protein. The profile covers approximately 500,000 distinct CDR3 sequences, with approximately 30% appearing a single time and 30% to 45% taken by the ten largest. Sequencing used PBMCs, obtained before TCRalphabeta/CD19-depleted stem cell transplant. The origin of the receptors is a boy under three years old with Wiskott-Aldrich syndrome, due to receive a stem cell transplant.

The chain couples TRBV5-6 to TRBJ2-5; possibly TRBD1 for D (5 bases). This CDR3 has 14 amino acids. Germline V gene lookup returns CDR1 SGHDT and CDR2 YYEEEE. V lost 4 bases, J lost 4 bases, and 14 bases lay in between. The CDR3 reads CASSTRTRTETQYF. CDR3 coding DNA: TGTGCCAGCAGCACGAGGACACGGACAGAGACCCAGTACTTC.

The sample holds many counts of this clonotype. The J gene is TRBJ2-1, the V gene TRBV5-1; 9 bases match TRBD2. CDR1 SGHRS and CDR2 YFSETQ come from the germline V gene. CDR3 length: 15 residues. The J segment lost 2 bases and the V segment lost 4 bases, leaving 4 bases of the junction unmatched. CDR3 residues: CASSLLAGAYNEQFF. CDR3 sequence (DNA): TGCGCCAGCAGCCTATTAGCGGGAGCCTACAATGAGCAGTTCTTC.

This chain joins TRBV12-3 or TRBV12-4 and TRBJ2-7; weak D call: TRBD1 (5 bases). V was pared by 8 bases and J by 11 bases, with 22 bases between. CDR3 length equals 13 residues. CDR3 nucleotide sequence: TGTGCCAGCCATTGGATTACAGGTGAAGAAGAGTACTTC. The encoded protein is CASHWITGEEEYF.

This chain connects TRBV25-1 to TRBJ2-2, with 11 bases that match TRBD1. CDR3 length equals 17 residues. With 6 bases clipped from V and 6 bases from J, the junction kept 12 bases outside the gene matches. CDR1 MGHDK and CDR2 SYGVNS come from the germline V gene. The CDR3 loop reads CASSLLFPGQGAGELFF. CDR3 DNA sequence: TGTGCCAGCAGCCTATTATTTCCGGGACAGGGGGCCGGGGAGCTGTTTTTT. Full variable domain (rest looked up from reference TRBV25-1 and TRBJ2-2): EADIYQTPRYLVIGTGKKITLECSQTMGHDKMYWYQQDPGMELHLIHYSYGVNSTEKGDLSSESTVSRIRTEHFPLTLESARPSHTSQYLCASSLLFPGQGAGELFFGEGSRLTVL.

The sample holds a few counts of this clonotype. The chain couples TRBV5-1 to TRBJ2-1, with a possible D match to TRBD1 (6 bases). CDR1 and CDR2 from the germline V gene are SGHRS and YFSETQ. The CDR3 runs 13 residues. V was pared by 7 bases and J by 5 bases, with 13 bases between. The CDR3, as DNA: TGCGCCAGCGGATCCCAGGGGCACAATGAGCAGTTCTTC. Protein product: CASGSQGHNEQFF.

The genes are TRBV10-3 and TRBJ2-7; 9 nucleotides agree with TRBD2. There are 14 residues in the CDR3. Germline V CDR1 and CDR2: ENHRY, SYGVKD. Trimming took 4 bases from V and 6 from J; bases not matched to a gene: 7. The CDR3 DNA reads TGTGCCATCAGTGTTGGGACTAGCCCTTTCGAGCAGTACTTC. Protein: CAISVGTSPFEQYF.

Notes on this clonotype: This sequence may be a read error, since a much larger clone differs from it by one base. J is TRBJ1-1 and V is TRBV12-3 or TRBV12-4, with D unclear. The CDR3 totals 11 residues. Trimming left V 5 bases short and J 2 bases short, with 3 bases between. DNA for the CDR3: TGTGCCAGCAGTATCAACACTGAAGCTTTCTTT. Protein product: CASSINTEAFF.

This chain joins TRBV10-2 and TRBJ2-7; tentative D call: TRBD2 (6 bases). The V end was cut by 0 bases, the J end by 4 bases, with 16 bases between. Germline V lookup: CDR1 WSHSY, CDR2 SAAADI. This CDR3 is 16 amino acids long. CDR3 in DNA: TGCGCCAGCAGTGAGTCGCTTAGCGGTAAAGGGTACGAGCAGTACTTC. Translation: CASSESLSGKGYEQYF.

This clonotype has a handful of counts. For the CDR3, the DNA is TGTGCCAGCAGCCAAGATTTGGGACTAGTTTTCTACAATGAGCAGTTCTTC. Translated: CASSQDLGLVFYNEQFF. The chain employs TRBV3-1 and TRBJ2-1; 8 bases line up with TRBD2. Germline V lookup: CDR1 LGHDT, CDR2 YNNKEL (reference sequence). The CDR3 is made up of 17 amino acids. J lost 3 bases, V lost 0 bases, and 7 bases had no gene match.

A few counts support this clonotype. V gene TRBV20-1 combines with J gene TRBJ2-1, with 8 nucleotides matching TRBD2. The CDR3 covers 13 residues. Unmatched junction bases numbered 13, after V lost 8 bases and J lost 10 bases. The germline V gene has CDR1 DFQATT and CDR2 SNEGSKA (reference sequence). CDR3 in DNA: TGCAGTCTCTACGTCGGGAGGGCCAGGGAGCAGTTCTTC. It yields the protein CSLYVGRAREQFF.

This chain links TRBV4-1 with TRBJ2-7; 9 nucleotides agree with TRBD1. Germline V gives CDR1 MGHRA, CDR2 YSYEKL. Trimming removed 7 bases from V and 2 bases from J; junction bases left unmatched: 12. This CDR3 spans 16 amino acids. The CDR3 loop is CASTPSVGQGAYEQYF. The CDR3, as DNA: TGCGCCAGCACCCCAAGTGTGGGACAGGGAGCCTACGAGCAGTACTTC.

A few counts support this clonotype. This chain connects TRBV15 to TRBJ2-1; a weak D match, TRBD2 (6 bases). V gave up 6 bases and J gave up 8 bases, with 14 bases separating them. The germline V gene has CDR1 LNHNV and CDR2 YYDKDF (reference sequence). CDR3 length: 13 residues. This CDR3 reads CATSLVVADEQFF. For the CDR3, the DNA is TGTGCCACCAGTCTTGTAGTAGCGGATGAGCAGTTCTTC.

The J gene is TRBJ2-1, the V gene TRBV11-1; 10 bases are a match to TRBD2. V lost 2 bases to trimming and J lost 3 bases; unmatched junction nucleotides: 13. The germline gives CDR1 SGHAT, CDR2 FQDESV (reference sequence). This CDR3 has 19 amino acids. CDR3 region: CASSLSLSPLAGVYNEQFF. DNA of the CDR3: TGTGCCAGCAGCTTATCGTTGTCCCCCCTAGCGGGGGTCTACAATGAGCAGTTCTTC.

V and J are TRBV7-2 and TRBJ2-7; maybe TRBD1 (6 bases). Germline loops: CDR1 SGHTA, CDR2 FQGNSA. This CDR3 contains 15 residues. V lost 5 bases and J 7 bases, leaving 21 bases between the germline ends. In DNA, the CDR3 is TGTGCCAGCAGCGTAACCGGGACAACCCGAGGGGAGCAGTACTTC. It encodes CASSVTGTTRGEQYF.

This clonotype was observed a handful of times. V and J are TRBV12-3 or TRBV12-4 and TRBJ2-2; 7 bases match TRBD2. V was pared by 6 bases and J by 1 base, with 2 bases of the junction left unmatched. CDR3 length: 14 residues. CDR3: CASSPSGNTGELFF. In nucleotides, the CDR3 is TGTGCCAGCAGCCCTAGCGGGAACACCGGGGAGCTGTTTTTT.

CDR3 sequence (DNA): TGTGCCAGCAGCTGGGTAATGGCTGATCAAGAGACCCAGTACTTC. Protein product: CASSWVMADQETQYF. V is TRBV5-6 and J is TRBJ2-5, with D uncertain. The germline gives CDR1 SGHDT, CDR2 YYEEEE. This CDR3 comprises 15 residues. Trimming removed 3 bases at V and 2 bases at J, with 14 bases between.

The V and J genes are TRBV27 and TRBJ1-1; D perhaps matches TRBD1 (5 bases). CDR3 length equals 15 residues. Germline CDR1 is MNHEY and CDR2 is SMNVEV (reference sequence). V lost 7 bases and J 7 bases, leaving 22 bases between the germline ends. The CDR3 DNA reads TGTGCCAGCAACACTCTAGAGGGGAGCGTGGATGAAGCTTTCTTT. Translated, it gives CASNTLEGSVDEAFF.

The chain carries TRBV7-9 and TRBJ1-5, with D uncertain. Germline CDR1 is SEHNR and CDR2 is FQNEAQ (reference sequence). V lost 1 base, J lost 9 bases, and 10 bases lay in between. The CDR3 sequence is 13 residues long. The CDR3 reads CASSLDTARPQHF. The DNA for the CDR3 is TGTGCCAGCAGCTTAGACACTGCGAGGCCCCAGCATTTT.

The CDR3 nucleotides read TGTGCCATAGGCGGGACAGGGAATTCCTCCTACGAGCAGTACTTC. This codes for CAIGGTGNSSYEQYF. The chain links TRBV10-3 to TRBJ2-7; 9 bases line up with TRBD1. Per the germline V gene, CDR1 is ENHRY and CDR2 is SYGVKD. The CDR3 totals 15 residues. With 9 bases clipped from V and 0 bases from J, the junction kept 9 bases outside the gene matches.

The rearrangement uses TRBV25-1 and TRBJ2-6, with TRBD1 matching 7 bases. Germline V gene sequence: CDR1 MGHDK, CDR2 SYGVNS. With 7 bases clipped from V and 0 bases from J, the junction kept 9 bases outside the gene matches. CDR3 length: 17 amino acids. CDR3 region: CASMGKGAYSGANVLTF. Here the CDR3 DNA reads TGTGCCAGCATGGGTAAGGGGGCTTACTCTGGGGCCAACGTCCTGACTTTC.

V gene TRBV6-1 combines with J gene TRBJ2-3, with 15 bases identical to TRBD2. Trimming took 6 bases from V and 11 from J; bases not matched to a gene: 9. The CDR3 runs to 15 residues. CDR1 and CDR2 from the germline V gene are MNHNS and SASEGT. The CDR3 bases are TGTGCCAGCAGCAGCCCGGGACTAGCGGGAGGAATGCAGTATTTT. Translating it yields CASSSPGLAGGMQYF.

The chain links TRBV14 to TRBJ2-3, with no clear D. The ends were cut back, 2 bases at V and 2 bases at J, with 2 bases in the middle. The CDR3 has 12 residues. Germline assignment: CDR1 SGHDN and CDR2 FVKESK. The CDR3 coding sequence is TGTGCCAGCAGCCAATACACAGATACGCAGTATTTT. This gives the protein CASSQYTDTQYF.

This sequence joins TRBV5-6 and TRBJ2-3; D remains ambiguous. The CDR3 is 15 residues long. V was trimmed by 5 bases and J by 2 bases, leaving 15 bases between them. Germline-derived CDR1 and CDR2 are SGHDT and YYEEEE. The CDR3, as DNA: TGTGCCAGCAGTCGCGACTTGATCAACACAGATACGCAGTATTTT. It is translated as CASSRDLINTDTQYF.

This clonotype was seen more than once but under ten times. The gene calls are TRBV5-1 and TRBJ1-1; D perhaps matches TRBD1 (5 bases). V was clipped by 4 bases and J by 4 bases, with 20 bases between them. This CDR3 has 16 amino acids. Per germline, CDR1 SGHRS and CDR2 YFSETQ. DNA for the CDR3: TGCGCCAGCAGCAGAGGGGCGTCGGTTTATGCCACTGAAGCTTTCTTT. This sequence encodes CASSRGASVYATEAFF.

This chain connects TRBV10-3 to TRBJ2-2, with D maybe TRBD2 (6 bases). CDR1 is ENHRY and CDR2 is SYGVKD in the germline V gene. The CDR3 covers 13 residues. Trimming cost V 6 bases and J 4 bases, with 9 bases left between them. CDR3 nucleotides: TGTGCCATCAGGTCGACTAGCACCGGGGAGCTGTTTTTT. Translation gives CAIRSTSTGELFF.

The rearrangement joins TRBV12-3 or TRBV12-4 to TRBJ1-4; tentative D call: TRBD1 (5 bases). CDR3 size: 16 residues. Trimming stripped 3 bases from V and 7 bases from J, with 18 bases between. For the CDR3, the DNA is TGTGCCAGCAGTTTCCAGGGAGGGCTGCCTTCTGAAAAACTGTTTTTT. Its protein is CASSFQGGLPSEKLFF.

The CDR3 region has the DNA TGTGCCAGCAGTTTATCCGGGACAGTCTATGGCTACACCTTC. Residues: CASSLSGTVYGYTF. The rearrangement joins TRBV12-3 or TRBV12-4 to TRBJ1-2; 7 positions agree with TRBD1. The CDR3 totals 14 residues. The ends lost 2 bases at V and 4 bases at J; junction bases unmatched: 4.